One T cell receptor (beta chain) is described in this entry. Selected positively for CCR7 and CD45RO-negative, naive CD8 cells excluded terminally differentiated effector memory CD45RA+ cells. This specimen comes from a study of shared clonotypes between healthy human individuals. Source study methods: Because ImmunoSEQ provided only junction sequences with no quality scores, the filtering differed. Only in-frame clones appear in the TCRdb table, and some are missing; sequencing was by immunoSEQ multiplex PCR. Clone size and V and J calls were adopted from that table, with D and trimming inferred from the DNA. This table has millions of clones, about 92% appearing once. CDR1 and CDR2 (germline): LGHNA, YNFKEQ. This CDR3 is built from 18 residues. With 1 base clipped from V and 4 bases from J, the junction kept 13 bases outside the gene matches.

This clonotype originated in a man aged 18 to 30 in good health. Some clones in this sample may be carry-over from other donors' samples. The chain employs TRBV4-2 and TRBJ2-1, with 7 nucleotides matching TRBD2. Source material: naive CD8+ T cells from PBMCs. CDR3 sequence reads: CASSQVPSGPESYNEQFF. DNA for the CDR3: TGTGCCAGCAGCCAAGTACCTAGCGGCCCGGAGTCGTACAATGAGCAGTTCTTC.